This is a list of T cell receptor beta chains from one sample in a study of cytomegalovirus exposure and HLA in healthy donors. Clones were read by immunoSEQ multiplex PCR, and TCRdb kept only the in-frame ones, dropping some. The sample lists about 80,000 clones, around 67% seen once, with 6.9% in the top ten. The sample comprised PBMCs. The receptors were gathered from a woman between 50 and 59 years old in good health and CMV-seropositive. Both conserved end residues are part of each CDR3. Each record gives: clone size, D gene, V gene, J gene, CDR3 length, CDR3 DNA, CDR3 protein. D genes are given only for firm matches. Clone size is stated in some rows and not others, as once, few, many or a class when expanded.

NA,TRBD1,TRBV28,TRBJ2-3,16,TGTGCCAGCAGTTTGGCCGGGACAGGGGGTTGGGATACGCAGTATTTT,CASSLAGTGGWDTQYF
NA,NA,TRBV9,TRBJ1-6,17,TGTGCCAGCAGCGTATCCCACGGGGGAGTAGGGAATTCACCCCTCCACTTT,CASSVSHGGVGNSPLHF
few,NA,TRBV2,TRBJ2-7,14,TGTGCCAGCAGGGCACCGTTTACAAGTAACGAGCAGTACTTC,CASRAPFTSNEQYF
NA,NA,TRBV5-1,TRBJ2-3,14,TGCGCCAGCAGCTTGGGAGGGCCGACAGATACGCAGTATTTT,CASSLGGPTDTQYF
few,TRBD1,TRBV11-2,TRBJ1-6,16,TGTGCCAGCAGCTCCTTGACCGGGACAGCCAATTCACCCCTCCACTTT,CASSSLTGTANSPLHF
NA,NA,TRBV7-3,TRBJ2-5,16,TGTGCCAGCAGCTTAAAACCTCCGGGGTGGGGGGAGACCCAATACTTC,CASSLKPPGWGETQYF
NA,TRBD1,TRBV18,TRBJ2-1,15,TGTGCCAGCTCACCGACAGGGATGACCTACAATGAGCAGTTCTTC,CASSPTGMTYNEQFF
NA,TRBD1,TRBV14,TRBJ1-6,14,TGTGCCAGCAGCCTGACAGGGAGATATTCACCCCTCCACTTT,CASSLTGRYSPLHF
NA,TRBD1,TRBV5-6,TRBJ1-4,15,TGTGCCAGCAGCACGGGACAGGGGGCAATTGAAAAACTGTTTTTT,CASSTGQGAIEKLFF
NA,NA,TRBV27,TRBJ1-1,12,TGTGCCAGCAGCCCGCGGGGGACTGAAGCTTTCTTT,CASSPRGTEAFF
NA,NA,TRBV10-1,TRBJ1-3,13,TGCGCCAGCCGGGCTCGGGGAGGAAACACCATATATTTT,CASRARGGNTIYF
NA,NA,TRBV28,TRBJ1-2,12,TGTGCCAGCCGTTCAGGGTTGGATGGCTACACCTTC,CASRSGLDGYTF
NA,TRBD2,TRBV2,TRBJ2-7,14,TGTGCCAGCAGCCCGAGCGGGGGGTATGGCGAGCAGTACTTC,CASSPSGGYGEQYF
NA,NA,TRBV28,TRBJ2-2,18,TGTGCCAGCACCGGGATTGGGACAAGGGGTCCGCTAGGCGGGGAGCTGTTTTTT,CASTGIGTRGPLGGELFF
NA,TRBD1,TRBV29-1,TRBJ1-2,13,TGCAGCGTTAGAAGTCAGGGGGACTATGGCTACACCTTC,CSVRSQGDYGYTF
few,TRBD1,TRBV4-1,TRBJ1-2,15,TGCGCCAGCAGCCCGAACAGGGGGCCTGCCTATGGCTACACCTTC,CASSPNRGPAYGYTF
NA,TRBD1,TRBV19,TRBJ1-5,14,TGTGCCAGTAGACAGGGGGCAAATAGTCAGCCCCAGCATTTT,CASRQGANSQPQHF
NA,NA,TRBV9,TRBJ1-1,15,TGTGCCAGCAGCGTAGCGGTGGAGAGGAACACTGAAGCTTTCTTT,CASSVAVERNTEAFF
NA,TRBD2,TRBV5-1,TRBJ2-7,14,TGCGCCAGCAACTCCGGGGGGGCCATCTACGAGCAGTACTTC,CASNSGGAIYEQYF
NA,TRBD1,TRBV11-3,TRBJ2-3,16,TGTGCCAGCAGCTTAGGAGGACAGGGGGCTCAAGATACGCAGTATTTT,CASSLGGQGAQDTQYF
NA,TRBD1,TRBV30,TRBJ2-6,17,TGTGCCGGTGGGACAGGTTCCCTGAAAAATGGGGCCAACGTCCTGACTTTC,CAGGTGSLKNGANVLTF
NA,NA,TRBV6-5,TRBJ2-2,14,TGTGCCAGCACCCCGAGTAGGGAGATAGGGGAGCTGTTTTTT,CASTPSREIGELFF
once,TRBD1,TRBV5-1,TRBJ2-3,16,TGCGCCAGCAGCCCCGGGACAGGGGGCGGCACAGATACGCAGTATTTT,CASSPGTGGGTDTQYF
NA,TRBD1,TRBV29-1,TRBJ1-2,13,TGCAGCGTTGAAGATGGTGACAGGGGGGACTACACCTTC,CSVEDGDRGDYTF
NA,TRBD1,TRBV6-5,TRBJ1-1,15,TGTGCCAGCAGTTACTCCCGGACAGGGAACACTGAAGCTTTCTTT,CASSYSRTGNTEAFF
NA,NA,TRBV28,TRBJ1-1,13,TGTGCCACCAGGACGGAGTCGAACACTGAAGCTTTCTTT,CATRTESNTEAFF
NA,TRBD1,TRBV10-3,TRBJ1-1,14,TGTGCCATCAGTGAACAGGGGGCCGACACTGAAGCTTTCTTT,CAISEQGADTEAFF
NA,TRBD1,TRBV4-2,TRBJ2-5,15,TGTGCCAGCAGCCGCCGACAGGGGGCGATTGGGACCCAGTACTTC,CASSRRQGAIGTQYF
NA,TRBD1,TRBV5-4,TRBJ2-7,14,TGTGCCAGCAGCTCCGGGACAGGGGGGTACGAGCAGTACTTC,CASSSGTGGYEQYF
NA,NA,TRBV4-1,TRBJ1-1,15,TGCGCCAGCAGCCCAGCCGGACAGAGGGGCGCTGAAGCTTTCTTT,CASSPAGQRGAEAFF
few,TRBD2,TRBV6-5,TRBJ2-7,15,TGTGCCAGCAGTTACTACGGGACTAGTGAGAGCGAGCAGTACTTC,CASSYYGTSESEQYF
few,TRBD1,TRBV5-1,TRBJ1-2,14,TGCGCCAGCAGCCTGACAGGGGCCGGCTATGGCTACACCTTC,CASSLTGAGYGYTF
once,NA,TRBV6-5,TRBJ2-1,13,TGTGCCAGCAGTTACTCTTTTGGGGGGGCCGAGTTCTTC,CASSYSFGGAEFF
NA,NA,TRBV19,TRBJ1-1,17,TGTGCCAGTAGTAGAATCCTTCCCACGCGGATGAACACTGAAGCTTTCTTT,CASSRILPTRMNTEAFF
NA,NA,TRBV27,TRBJ2-3,16,TGTGCCAGCAGTTTGAACAGATCCCCCCCGGGGAATACGCAGTATTTT,CASSLNRSPPGNTQYF
NA,NA,TRBV7-9,TRBJ1-4,15,TGTGCCAGCCGGGGTATCCACAGGGCTGATGAAAAACTGTTTTTT,CASRGIHRADEKLFF
NA,TRBD1,TRBV28,TRBJ1-4,14,TGTGCCAGCAGTGACGGGACAGGGGATGAAAAACTGTTTTTT,CASSDGTGDEKLFF
NA,NA,TRBV6-1,TRBJ1-2,11,TGTGCCAGCAGTGGAGGATACGGCTACACCTTC,CASSGGYGYTF
once,NA,TRBV7-9,TRBJ2-1,16,TGTTCCAGCAGCTTAGTACCGACTGTACGACAGAATGAGCAGTTCTTC,CSSSLVPTVRQNEQFF
NA,TRBD1,TRBV10-1,TRBJ2-1,15,TGCGCCAGCAGTGGGCCCGGACAGGGTGGCAATGAGCAGTTCTTC,CASSGPGQGGNEQFF
NA,NA,TRBV5-4,TRBJ2-2,15,TGTGCCAGCAGCCCCCCGACAGGGCGGGGCGGGGAGCTGTTTTTT,CASSPPTGRGGELFF
NA,NA,TRBV20-1,TRBJ2-7,11,TGCAGTGCTGTGCGGCCGGGGGAGCAGTACTTC,CSAVRPGEQYF
NA,TRBD1,TRBV13,TRBJ1-2,12,TGTGCCAGCAGCGGGACAGGGGTTGGCTACACCTTC,CASSGTGVGYTF
NA,TRBD1,TRBV28,TRBJ1-6,15,TGTGCCAGCAGTCCCCGGGGACAGGGGGCCCCACCCCTCCACTTT,CASSPRGQGAPPLHF
NA,TRBD1,TRBV4-1,TRBJ2-2,17,TGCGCCAGCAGCCATCCTAGACAGGGGAGGATCGCCGGGGAGCTGTTTTTT,CASSHPRQGRIAGELFF
NA,TRBD1,TRBV9,TRBJ2-1,15,TGTGCCAGCAGCGTGGGACAGTCAGTCTACAATGAGCAGTTCTTC,CASSVGQSVYNEQFF
NA,NA,TRBV5-1,TRBJ1-1,14,TGCGCCAGCAGCGTGGGGACCGGGAACACTGGAGCTTTCTTT,CASSVGTGNTGAFF
NA,TRBD1,TRBV6-5,TRBJ1-5,14,TGTGCCAGCAGTAAGACAGGGCGGAATCAGCCCCAGCATTTT,CASSKTGRNQPQHF
NA,NA,TRBV7-9,TRBJ1-3,14,TGTGCCAGCAGCTTAGTGGCCTCTGGAAACACCATATATTTT,CASSLVASGNTIYF
NA,TRBD2,TRBV4-1,TRBJ2-1,18,TGCGCCAGCAGCCAAGGACTAGCGGGGGGGCAAGTATACAATGAGCAGTTCTTC,CASSQGLAGGQVYNEQFF
NA,NA,TRBV19,TRBJ1-6,15,TGTGCCACTTCACAGGGACCCGACCCGGGTTCACCCCTCCACTTT,CATSQGPDPGSPLHF
NA,NA,TRBV28,TRBJ2-5,11,TGTGCCAGCAGTTTATCGGAGACCCAGTACTTC,CASSLSETQYF
NA,TRBD1,TRBV4-2,TRBJ1-5,18,TGTGCCAGCAGCCGACAGGAGACAGGGGGATATAGCAATCAGCCCCAGCATTTT,CASSRQETGGYSNQPQHF
few,NA,TRBV5-8,TRBJ1-5,17,TGTGCCAGCAGCTTGCTCTTCGGGGGGGTGCGGAATCAGCCCCAGCATTTT,CASSLLFGGVRNQPQHF